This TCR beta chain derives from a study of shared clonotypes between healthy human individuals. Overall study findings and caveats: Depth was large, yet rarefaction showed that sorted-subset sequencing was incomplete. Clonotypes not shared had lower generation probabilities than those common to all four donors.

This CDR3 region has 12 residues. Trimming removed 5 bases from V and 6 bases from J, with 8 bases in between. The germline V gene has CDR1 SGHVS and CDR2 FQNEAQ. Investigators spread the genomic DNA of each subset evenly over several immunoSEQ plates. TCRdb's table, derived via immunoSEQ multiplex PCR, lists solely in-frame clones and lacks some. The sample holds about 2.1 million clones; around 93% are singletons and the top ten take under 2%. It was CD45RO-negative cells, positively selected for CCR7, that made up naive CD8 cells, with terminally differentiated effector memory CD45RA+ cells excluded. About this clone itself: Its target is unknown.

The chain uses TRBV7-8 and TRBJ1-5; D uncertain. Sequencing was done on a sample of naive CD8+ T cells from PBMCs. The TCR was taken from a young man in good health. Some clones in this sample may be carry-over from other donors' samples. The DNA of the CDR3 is TGTGCCAGCAGCCCCCTCGCTCAGCCCCAGCATTTT. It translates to CASSPLAQPQHF.